These 21 T cell receptor beta chains were sequenced from one sample in a study of CD8+ T cells in alopecia areata. After isolation, RNA underwent reverse transcription to generate cDNA as the sequencing template. Measured with immunoSEQ multiplex PCR; TCRdb has only the in-frame clones, and not every one. This repertoire shows more than 150,000 clones, 59% found once; its top ten account for around 15%. The sequenced sample was CD4+ T cells sorted from blood, obtained at week 0. The receptors originated from a human donor with alopecia areata.

This sequence joins TRBV29-1 and TRBJ1-1; TRBD1 might be the D (6 bases). The CDR3 contains 14 residues. Germline-derived CDR1 and CDR2 are SQVTM and ANQGSEA. Trimming took 6 bases from V and 1 from J, leaving 15 bases between them. The chain's CDR3 is CSVQGVYANTEAFF. The CDR3 DNA is TGCAGCGTACAGGGTGTTTATGCGAACACTGAAGCTTTCTTT.

The chain has TRBV7-9 and TRBJ2-3, with D possibly TRBD1 on 5 matching bases. This CDR3 is 15 amino acids long. The V gene lost 5 bases and the J gene lost 6 bases, with 18 bases spanning the gap. Germline CDR1 and CDR2: SEHNR and FQNEAQ (reference sequence). This chain's CDR3 is CASSQAAGLGDTQYF. CDR3 nucleotide sequence: TGTGCCAGCAGCCAGGCGGCAGGGCTCGGGGATACGCAGTATTTT.

This clone was seen just once. The V and J genes are TRBV9 and TRBJ1-2, with TRBD1 as a possible D gene (5 bases). The V end was cut by 0 bases, the J end by 2 bases, with 8 bases between. This CDR3 is built from 14 residues. The germline CDR1 and CDR2 sequences are SGDLS and YYNGEE. CDR3 protein: CASSVDQGNYGYTF. The CDR3 DNA reads as TGTGCCAGCAGCGTAGATCAGGGAAACTATGGCTACACCTTC. The full variable domain, its missing parts supplied by reference TRBV9 and TRBJ1-2, is DSGVTQTPKHLITATGQRVTLRCSPRSGDLSVYWYQQSLDQGLQFLIQYYNGEERAKGNILERFSAQQFPDLHSELNLSSLELGDSALYFCASSVDQGNYGYTFGSGTRLTVV.

The rearrangement uses TRBV28 and TRBJ2-5, with a tentative D call TRBD2 (5 bases). The ends were cut back, 6 bases at V and 5 bases at J, with 13 bases in the middle. Germline V gives CDR1 MDHEN, CDR2 SYDVKM. This CDR3 has 13 residues. Here the CDR3 DNA reads TGTGCCAGCAGAGATGGAGGTCGGGAGACCCAGTACTTC. This gives the protein CASRDGGRETQYF.

The CDR3 DNA follows: TGTGCCAGCAGCTTTCGTTCCAATCAGCCCCAGCATTTT. Its protein is CASSFRSNQPQHF. The chain recombines TRBV7-2 with TRBJ1-5, with D unclear. In germline, CDR1 is SGHTA, CDR2 FQGNSA. The CDR3 length is 13 residues. V gave up 3 bases and J gave up 3 bases, with 6 bases separating them. Filled out from reference TRBV7-2 and TRBJ1-5, the complete variable domain reads GAGVSQSPSNKVTEKGKDVELRCDPISGHTALYWYRQSLGQGLEFLIYFQGNSAPDKSGLPSDRFSAERTGGSVSTLTIQRTQQEDSAVYLCASSFRSNQPQHFGDGTRLSIL.

This CDR3 reads CSVLASVYNEQFF. CDR3 nucleotides: TGCAGCGTCCTGGCTAGCGTCTACAATGAGCAGTTCTTC. This chain connects TRBV29-1 to TRBJ2-1; perhaps TRBD2 as D (6 bases). V gave up 6 bases and J gave up 3 bases, with 12 bases separating them. Germline CDR1 is SQVTM and CDR2 is ANQGSEA. The CDR3 is made up of 13 amino acids.

V and J are TRBV7-9 and TRBJ1-2, with 10 nucleotides matching TRBD1. The CDR3 length is 12 residues. Trimming removed 7 bases from V and 8 bases from J; junction bases left unmatched: 4. Germline V gene data show CDR1 as SEHNR and CDR2 as FQNEAQ (reference sequence). The CDR3 DNA is TGTGCCAGCACCAAGACAGGGGGCGGCTACACCTTC. Its protein is CASTKTGGGYTF.

The rearrangement joins TRBV30 to TRBJ2-2; 7 positions match TRBD1. The germline CDR1 and CDR2 sequences are GTSNPN and SVGIG (reference sequence). V shed 5 bases and J 6 bases; nucleotides not matched to a gene: 15. CDR3 size: 16 residues. In DNA form, the CDR3 reads TGTGCCTGGGACCACGGTGTGACAGGGTATGCCGGGGAGCTGTTTTTT. Its protein product is CAWDHGVTGYAGELFF.

The rearrangement uses TRBV5-1 and TRBJ1-2; D call uncertain. Germline CDR1 is SGHRS and CDR2 is YFSETQ. Trimming removed 4 bases at V and 4 bases at J, with 17 bases between. The CDR3 is 15 amino acids. CDR3 region: CASSPPEAVAYGYTF. The CDR3 coding sequence is TGCGCCAGCAGCCCACCTGAGGCAGTAGCCTATGGCTACACCTTC. The variable domain in full, with the rest retrieved from reference TRBV5-1 and TRBJ1-2, is KAGVTQTPRYLIKTRGQQVTLSCSPISGHRSVSWYQQTPGQGLQFLFEYFSETQRNKGNFPGRFSGRQFSNSRSEMNVSTLELGDSALYLCASSPPEAVAYGYTFGSGTRLTVV.

V is TRBV5-6 and J is TRBJ2-2; 7 bases fit TRBD1. Per the germline V gene, CDR1 is SGHDT and CDR2 is YYEEEE. CDR3 length: 14 residues. The J segment lost 5 bases and the V segment lost 4 bases, leaving 5 bases of the junction unmatched. For the CDR3, the DNA is TGTGCCAGCAGCCCCGGGACAGCAACCGGGGAGCTGTTTTTT. Translated, it gives CASSPGTATGELFF.

V is TRBV2 and J is TRBJ1-1; D is possibly TRBD1 (5 bases). The CDR3 covers 13 residues. Per germline, CDR1 SNHLY and CDR2 FYNNEI. V was cut by 7 bases and J by 4 bases, with 13 bases left in between. The DNA for the CDR3 is TGTGCCAGCACTGGGGCTGGAGGCACTGAAGCTTTCTTT. It is translated as CASTGAGGTEAFF.

Concerning this clone itself: The sample carries other DNA sequences with the same CDR3. This sequence joins TRBV4-2 and TRBJ1-5; D remains unclear. CDR3 size: 13 residues. CDR1 and CDR2 (germline): LGHNA, YNFKEQ. Trimming took off 4 bases at V and 5 bases at J, with 9 bases between the two ends. CDR3 protein: CASSRVGDQPQHF. The CDR3 DNA reads TGTGCCAGCAGCCGCGTGGGCGATCAGCCCCAGCATTTT.

This clone was seen a handful of times. V usage is TRBV29-1 and J usage is TRBJ1-1; perhaps TRBD1 as D (6 bases). The V gene's germline CDR1 is SQVTM and CDR2 ANQGSEA. The CDR3 contains 13 residues. Trimming removed 5 bases at V and 5 bases at J, with 15 bases between. The CDR3 bases are TGCAGCGTTTATGTAGGGGGGGGAACTGAAGCTTTCTTT. This encodes CSVYVGGGTEAFF.

The chain employs TRBV5-1 and TRBJ2-6; 8 nucleotides align to TRBD1. The CDR3 contains 17 residues. V was pared by 3 bases and J by 3 bases, with 8 bases of the junction left unmatched. Germline V gives CDR1 SGHRS, CDR2 YFSETQ. CDR3 nucleotide sequence: TGCGCCAGCAGCTCTAGCCAGGGGGCTAGTGGGGCCAACGTCCTGACTTTC. It yields the protein CASSSSQGASGANVLTF.

This clone was found many times. This chain connects TRBV6-4 to TRBJ2-3; possibly TRBD1 or TRBD2 for D (5 bases each). V was clipped by 4 bases and J by 6 bases, with 14 bases between them. The CDR3 has 14 amino acids. The germline V gene has CDR1 MRHNA and CDR2 SNTAGT. CDR3 bases: TGTGCCAGCAGTGGAGGGACCGGCAGGGATACGCAGTATTTT. Translated, it gives CASSGGTGRDTQYF.

This clone was counted only a few times. This sequence joins TRBV30 and TRBJ1-2, with a weak D call TRBD1 (5 bases). CDR3 size: 16 residues. Trimming shortened V by 0 bases and J by 3 bases, and 17 bases separated the two germline ends. The V gene's germline CDR1 is GTSNPN and CDR2 SVGIG (reference sequence). CDR3 sequence reads: CAWSVPGLGGDYGYTF. CDR3 nucleotides: TGTGCCTGGAGTGTCCCCGGGCTCGGGGGGGACTATGGCTACACCTTC.

The chain carries TRBV29-1 and TRBJ2-5; TRBD2 agrees at 11 bases. The CDR3 has 15 residues. J was trimmed by 4 bases and V by 4 bases; bases with no gene match: 8. CDR1 is SQVTM and CDR2 is ANQGSEA in the germline V gene. This CDR3 is CSVGLLAGGGETQYF. In DNA, the CDR3 is TGCAGCGTTGGGTTGCTAGCGGGGGGCGGAGAGACCCAGTACTTC. The full variable domain, with the rest looked up from reference TRBV29-1 and TRBJ2-5, is SAVISQKPSRDICQRGTSLTIQCQVDSQVTMMFWYRQQPGQSLTLIATANQGSEATYESGFVIDKFPISRPNLTFSTLTVSNMSPEDSSIYLCSVGLLAGGGETQYFGPGTRLLVL.

This clone was detected a few times. The chain is built from TRBV11-2 and TRBJ1-1, with D maybe TRBD1 (6 bases). The CDR3 length is 15 residues. Germline V CDR1 and CDR2: SGHAT, FQNNGV. Trimming left V 1 base short and J 3 bases short, with 12 bases between. The CDR3 DNA reads as TGTGCCAGCAGCTTAGCTGGCAGGGGACACACTGAAGCTTTCTTT. Translation: CASSLAGRGHTEAFF.

The V and J genes are TRBV30 and TRBJ1-2; D possibly corresponds to TRBD1 (5 bases). CDR3 length equals 11 residues. Germline CDR1 is GTSNPN and CDR2 is SVGIG (reference sequence). The V end lost 2 bases, the J end lost 7 bases, and 8 bases lay between the germline ends. CDR3 region: CAWSTRVGYTF. The CDR3 bases are TGTGCCTGGAGTACCAGGGTTGGCTACACCTTC.

About this clone itself: Other DNA sequences in the sample encode the same CDR3. The V and J genes are TRBV2 and TRBJ1-1; weak D call: TRBD1 (5 bases). Trimming took off 6 bases at V and 1 base at J, with 9 bases between the two ends. This CDR3 is built from 13 residues. In germline, CDR1 is SNHLY, CDR2 FYNNEI. CDR3 nucleotides: TGTGCCAGCAGCCAAGGGGAGAACACTGAAGCTTTCTTT. This sequence encodes CASSQGENTEAFF. Using reference TRBV2 and TRBJ1-1 for the parts outside the CDR3, the full variable domain is EPEVTQTPSHQVTQMGQEVILRCVPISNHLYFYWYRQILGQKVEFLVSFYNNEISEKSEIFDDQFSVERPDGSNFTLKIRSTKLEDSAMYFCASSQGENTEAFFGQGTRLTVV.

The chain recombines TRBV29-1 with TRBJ2-3, with TRBD1 matching 7 bases. The V gene end was trimmed by 7 bases and the J gene end by 2 bases; junction bases not matched to a gene: 9. The CDR3 contains 14 residues. Germline V CDR1 and CDR2: SQVTM, ANQGSEA. The CDR3 bases are TGCAGCGCTTTGAGACAGGGCGCCACAGATACGCAGTATTTT. This gives the protein CSALRQGATDTQYF.